These T cell receptor beta chains were read from a single sample in a study of PD-1 blockade in classical Hodgkin lymphoma. This table comes from immunoSEQ multiplex PCR, and its TCRdb copy is limited to in-frame clones, with some not included. The sample comprises approximately 24,000 clones, 86% of which are singletons, and around 2.5% rests with the top ten. The sample in question was peripheral blood mononuclear cells (PBMCs), obtained at baseline. Receptors were obtained from a human donor with classical Hodgkin lymphoma. Both conserved end residues are part of each CDR3. The order of the fields is V gene, CDR3 protein.

>TRBV5-1
CASSLIQDPGAQYF
>TRBV7-9
CASSSEGNQPQHF
>TRBV7-9
CASSSAGGTNEKLFF
>TRBV19
CASSSGGIAGELFF
>TRBV5-1
CASSFEGGPIYGYTF
>TRBV11-2
CASSLGLGKSYEQYF
>TRBV6-5
CASRGSGGLTEAFF
>TRBV11-2
CASSLSPAQGTDTQYF
>TRBV7-9
CASSEGLAGLETQYF
>TRBV6-6
CASGASGREAEAFF
>TRBV7-9
CASSLGVVRPQLSSYEQYF
>TRBV7-9
CASSSDRTLYSEKLFF
>TRBV5-1
CASSLGTGPLSGANVLTF
>TRBV19
CASSTPGQVLSGNTIYF
>TRBV2
CASTHEGGNANYGYTF
>TRBV27
CASSPNGAGGHEQYF
>TRBV4-3
CASSQDIRYEQYF
>TRBV5-1
CASRYQGANYGYTF
>TRBV13
CASTFQGGADTQYF
>TRBV19
CASSITGFYDTEAFF
>TRBV7-9
CASSSAGGQNWETQYF
>TRBV10-3
CAISKLAGETDTQYF
>TRBV12-5
CASGTTGGASNEQFF
>TRBV7-9
CASSLVEGLTSGNTIYF
>TRBV7-8
CASSLQPNEQFF
>TRBV19
CASSIDLLNNEQFF
>TRBV5-1
CASSLVRDRGTEAFF
>TRBV25-1
CASSRGLINTEAFF
>TRBV5-1
CASSFSLAEETQYF
>TRBV7-4
CASSVKGHGRGKNIQYF
>TRBV9
CASSVGRDSLNEKLFF
>TRBV7-9
CASSPSGGNQPQHF